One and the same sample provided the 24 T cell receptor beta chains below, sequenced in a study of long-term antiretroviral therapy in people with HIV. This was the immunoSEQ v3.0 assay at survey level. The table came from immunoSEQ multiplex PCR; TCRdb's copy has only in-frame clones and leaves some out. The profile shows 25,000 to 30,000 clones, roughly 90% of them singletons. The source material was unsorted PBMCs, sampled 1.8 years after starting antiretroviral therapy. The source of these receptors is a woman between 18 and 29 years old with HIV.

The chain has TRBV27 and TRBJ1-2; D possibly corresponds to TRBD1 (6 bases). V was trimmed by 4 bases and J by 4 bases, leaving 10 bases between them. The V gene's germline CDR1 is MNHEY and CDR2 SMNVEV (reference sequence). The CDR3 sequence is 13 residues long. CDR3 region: CASSSQGPYGYTF. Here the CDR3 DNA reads TGTGCCAGCAGTTCCCAGGGGCCCTATGGCTACACCTTC.

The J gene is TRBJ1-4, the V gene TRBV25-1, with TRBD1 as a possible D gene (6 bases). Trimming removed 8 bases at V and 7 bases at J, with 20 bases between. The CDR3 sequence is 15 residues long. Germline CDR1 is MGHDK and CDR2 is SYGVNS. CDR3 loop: CASWGRGEQAEKLFF. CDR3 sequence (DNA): TGTGCCAGCTGGGGTAGGGGGGAACAGGCTGAAAAACTGTTTTTT.

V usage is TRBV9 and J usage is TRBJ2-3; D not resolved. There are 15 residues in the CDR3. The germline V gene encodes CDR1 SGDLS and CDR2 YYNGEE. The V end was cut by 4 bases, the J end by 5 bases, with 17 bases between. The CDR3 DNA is TGTGCCAGCAGCCCCTTTAAATTGGCTGGAGATACGCAGTATTTT. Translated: CASSPFKLAGDTQYF.

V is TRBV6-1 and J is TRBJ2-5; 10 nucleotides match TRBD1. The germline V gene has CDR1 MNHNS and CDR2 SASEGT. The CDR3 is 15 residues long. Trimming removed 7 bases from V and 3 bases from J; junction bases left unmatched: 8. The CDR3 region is CASTRTGGIEETQYF. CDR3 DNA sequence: TGTGCCAGCACCAGGACAGGGGGGATAGAAGAGACCCAGTACTTC.

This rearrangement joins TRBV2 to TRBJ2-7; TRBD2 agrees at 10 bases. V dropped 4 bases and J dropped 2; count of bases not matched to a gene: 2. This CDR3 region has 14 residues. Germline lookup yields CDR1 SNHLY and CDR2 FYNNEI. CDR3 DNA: TGTGCCAGCAGTGTAGGACTAGCGGCCTACGAGCAGTACTTC. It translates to CASSVGLAAYEQYF.

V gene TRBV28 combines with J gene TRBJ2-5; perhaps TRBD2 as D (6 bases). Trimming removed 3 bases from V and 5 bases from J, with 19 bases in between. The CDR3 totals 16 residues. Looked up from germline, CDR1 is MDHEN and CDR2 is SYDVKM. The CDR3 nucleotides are TGTGCCAGCAGTTTTGATAGCGGCCCTCGGGGGGAGACCCAGTACTTC. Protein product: CASSFDSGPRGETQYF.

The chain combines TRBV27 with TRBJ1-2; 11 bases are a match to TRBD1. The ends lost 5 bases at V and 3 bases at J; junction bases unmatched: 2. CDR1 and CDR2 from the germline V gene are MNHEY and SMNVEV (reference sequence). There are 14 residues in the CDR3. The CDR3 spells CASSRTGGDYGYTF. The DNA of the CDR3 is TGTGCCAGCAGTCGGACAGGGGGCGACTATGGCTACACCTTC.

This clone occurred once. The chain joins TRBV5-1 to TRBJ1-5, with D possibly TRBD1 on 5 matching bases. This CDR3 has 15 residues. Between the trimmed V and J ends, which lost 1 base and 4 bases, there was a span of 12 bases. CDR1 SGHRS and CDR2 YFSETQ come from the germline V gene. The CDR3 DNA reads TGCGCCAGCAGCTTGTCCCCGGGACTGAATCAGCCCCAGCATTTT. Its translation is CASSLSPGLNQPQHF.

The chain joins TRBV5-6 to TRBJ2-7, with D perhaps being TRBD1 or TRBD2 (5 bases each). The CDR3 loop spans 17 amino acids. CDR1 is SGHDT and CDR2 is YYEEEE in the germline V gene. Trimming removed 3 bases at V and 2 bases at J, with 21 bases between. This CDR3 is CASSSYEFPGRTYEQYF. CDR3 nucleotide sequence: TGTGCCAGCAGCTCATATGAGTTTCCGGGGCGCACCTACGAGCAGTACTTC. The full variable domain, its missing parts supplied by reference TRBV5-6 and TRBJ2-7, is DAGVTQSPTHLIKTRGQQVTLRCSPKSGHDTVSWYQQALGQGPQFIFQYYEEEERQRGNFPDRFSGHQFPNYSSELNVNALLLGDSALYLCASSSYEFPGRTYEQYFGPGTRLTVT.

The CDR3 DNA follows: TGTGCCAGTAGTATCGGGACAGGGAGCGATACGCAGTATTTT. The encoded protein is CASSIGTGSDTQYF. The V gene is TRBV19, the J gene TRBJ2-3; 9 bases match TRBD1. The V gene end was trimmed by 3 bases and the J gene end by 6 bases; junction bases not matched to a gene: 4. This CDR3 has 14 residues. CDR1 and CDR2 from the germline V gene are LNHDA and SQIVND (reference sequence). The whole variable domain, filled in from reference TRBV19 and TRBJ2-3, reads DGGITQSPKYLFRKEGQNVTLSCEQNLNHDAMYWYRQDPGQGLRLIYYSQIVNDFQKGDIAEGYSVSREKKESFPLTVTSAQKNPTAFYLCASSIGTGSDTQYFGPGTRLTVL.

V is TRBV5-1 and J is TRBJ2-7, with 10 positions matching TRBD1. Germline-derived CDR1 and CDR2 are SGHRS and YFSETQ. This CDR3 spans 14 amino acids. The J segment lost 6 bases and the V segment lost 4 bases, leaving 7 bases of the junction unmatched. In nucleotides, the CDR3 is TGCGCCAGCAGCCTGGGGACAGGGGTGTTCGAGCAGTACTTC. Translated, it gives CASSLGTGVFEQYF.

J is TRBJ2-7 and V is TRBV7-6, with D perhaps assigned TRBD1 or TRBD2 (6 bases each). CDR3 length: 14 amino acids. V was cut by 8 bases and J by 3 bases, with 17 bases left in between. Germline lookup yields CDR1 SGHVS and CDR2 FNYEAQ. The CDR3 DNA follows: TGTGCCAGCGCCCTTGGGGGGCGGGGCTACGAGCAGTACTTC. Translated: CASALGGRGYEQYF.

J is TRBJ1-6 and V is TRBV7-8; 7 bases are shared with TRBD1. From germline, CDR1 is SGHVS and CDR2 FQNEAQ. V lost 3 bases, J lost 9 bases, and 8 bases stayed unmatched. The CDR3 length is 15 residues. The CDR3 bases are TGTGCCAGCAGCTTCGGGGGGACAGAACGTTCACCCCTCCACTTT. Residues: CASSFGGTERSPLHF. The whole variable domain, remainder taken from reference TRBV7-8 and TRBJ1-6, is GAGVSQSPRYKVAKRGQDVALRCDPISGHVSLFWYQQALGQGPEFLTYFQNEAQLDKSGLPSDRFFAERPEGSVSTLKIQRTQQEDSAVYLCASSFGGTERSPLHFGNGTRLTVT.

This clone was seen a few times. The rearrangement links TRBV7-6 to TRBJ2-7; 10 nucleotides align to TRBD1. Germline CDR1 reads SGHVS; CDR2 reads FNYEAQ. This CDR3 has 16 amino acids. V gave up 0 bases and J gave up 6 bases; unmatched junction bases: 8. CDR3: CASSLASDRGQGEQYF. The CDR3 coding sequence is TGTGCCAGCAGCTTAGCGAGTGACAGGGGGCAGGGCGAGCAGTACTTC.

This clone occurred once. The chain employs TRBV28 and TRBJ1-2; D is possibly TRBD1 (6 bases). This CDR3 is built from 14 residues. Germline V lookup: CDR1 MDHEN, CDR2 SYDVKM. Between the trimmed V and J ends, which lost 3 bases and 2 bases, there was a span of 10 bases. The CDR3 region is CASSFLQGNYGYTF. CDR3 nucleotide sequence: TGTGCCAGCAGTTTTCTCCAGGGGAACTATGGCTACACCTTC.

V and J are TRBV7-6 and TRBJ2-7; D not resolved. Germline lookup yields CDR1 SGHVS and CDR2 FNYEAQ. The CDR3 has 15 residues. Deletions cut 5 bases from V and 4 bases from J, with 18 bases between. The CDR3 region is CASSPEIGPSYEQYF. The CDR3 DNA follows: TGTGCCAGCAGCCCCGAGATTGGTCCCTCGTACGAGCAGTACTTC.

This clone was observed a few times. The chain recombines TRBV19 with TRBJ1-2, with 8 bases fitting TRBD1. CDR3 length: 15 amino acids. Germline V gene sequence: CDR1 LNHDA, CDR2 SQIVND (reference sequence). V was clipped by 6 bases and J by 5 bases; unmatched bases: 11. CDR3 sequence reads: CASREPTGARYGYTF. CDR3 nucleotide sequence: TGTGCCAGTAGGGAGCCGACAGGGGCCCGATATGGCTACACCTTC.

CDR3 in amino acids: CASSATWTATDTQYF. CDR3 in DNA: TGTGCCAGCAGCGCAACGTGGACAGCCACAGATACGCAGTATTTT. The rearrangement joins TRBV5-5 to TRBJ2-3; D possibly corresponds to TRBD1 (6 bases). Germline CDR1 SGHKS, CDR2 YYEKEE (reference sequence). The CDR3 is made up of 15 amino acids. Trimming took off 4 bases at V and 2 bases at J, with 14 bases between the two ends.

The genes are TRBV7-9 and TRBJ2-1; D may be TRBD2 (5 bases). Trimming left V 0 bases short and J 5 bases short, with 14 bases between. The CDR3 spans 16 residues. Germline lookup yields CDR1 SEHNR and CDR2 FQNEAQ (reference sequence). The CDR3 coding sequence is TGTGCCAGCAGCTTAGCAACGGCGGCCGGGGACAATGAGCAGTTCTTC. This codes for CASSLATAAGDNEQFF.

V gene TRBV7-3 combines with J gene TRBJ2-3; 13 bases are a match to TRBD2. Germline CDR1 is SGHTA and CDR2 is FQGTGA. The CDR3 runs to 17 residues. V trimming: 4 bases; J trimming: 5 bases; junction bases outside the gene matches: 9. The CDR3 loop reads CASSSSTSGRAGDTQYF. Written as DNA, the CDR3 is TGTGCCAGCAGCTCTTCCACTAGCGGGAGGGCCGGAGATACGCAGTATTTT.

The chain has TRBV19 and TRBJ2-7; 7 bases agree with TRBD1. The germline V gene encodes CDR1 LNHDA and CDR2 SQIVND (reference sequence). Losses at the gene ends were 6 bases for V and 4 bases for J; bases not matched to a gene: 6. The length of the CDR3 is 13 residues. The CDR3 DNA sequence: TGTGCCAGTAGCGGGACGGGACAGTACGAGCAGTACTTC. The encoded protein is CASSGTGQYEQYF.

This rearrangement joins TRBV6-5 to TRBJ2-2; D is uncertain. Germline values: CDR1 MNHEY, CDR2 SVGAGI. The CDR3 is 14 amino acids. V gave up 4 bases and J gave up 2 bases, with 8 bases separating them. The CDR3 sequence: CASSFGPNTGELFF. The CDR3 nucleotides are TGTGCCAGCAGTTTCGGACCAAACACCGGGGAGCTGTTTTTT.

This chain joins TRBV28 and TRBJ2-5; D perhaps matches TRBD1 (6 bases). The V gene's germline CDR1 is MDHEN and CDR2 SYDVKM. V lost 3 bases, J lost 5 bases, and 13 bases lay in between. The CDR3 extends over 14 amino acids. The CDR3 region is CASSFGQGWETQYF. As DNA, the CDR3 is TGTGCCAGCAGTTTTGGCCAGGGGTGGGAGACCCAGTACTTC.

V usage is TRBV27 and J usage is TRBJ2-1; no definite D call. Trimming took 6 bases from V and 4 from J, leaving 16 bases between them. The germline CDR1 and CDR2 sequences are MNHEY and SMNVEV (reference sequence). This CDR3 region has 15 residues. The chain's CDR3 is CASRVLGPGYNEQFF. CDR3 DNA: TGTGCCAGCAGGGTTCTAGGACCCGGTTACAATGAGCAGTTCTTC.